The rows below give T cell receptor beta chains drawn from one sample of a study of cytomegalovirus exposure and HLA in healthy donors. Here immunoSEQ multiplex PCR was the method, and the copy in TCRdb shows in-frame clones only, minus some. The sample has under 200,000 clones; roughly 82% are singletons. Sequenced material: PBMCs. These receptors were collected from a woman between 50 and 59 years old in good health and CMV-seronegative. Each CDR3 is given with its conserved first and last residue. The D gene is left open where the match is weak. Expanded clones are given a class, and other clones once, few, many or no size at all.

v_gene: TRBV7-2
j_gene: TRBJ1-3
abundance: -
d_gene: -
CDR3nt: TGTGCCAGCACCACGGGGGGCTCTGGAAACACCATATATTTT
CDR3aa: CASTTGGSGNTIYF

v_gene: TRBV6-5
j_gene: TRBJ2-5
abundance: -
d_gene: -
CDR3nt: TGTGCCAGCAGCAGCGCCCCCCCCAGAAAAGAGACCCAGTACTTC
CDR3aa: CASSSAPPRKETQYF

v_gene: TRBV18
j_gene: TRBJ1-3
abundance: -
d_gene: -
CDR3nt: TGTGCCAGCTCACCCCGGACACTTTTTGACACCATATATTTT
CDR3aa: CASSPRTLFDTIYF

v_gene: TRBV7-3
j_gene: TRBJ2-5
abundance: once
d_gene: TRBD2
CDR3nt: TGTGCCAGCAGCCTAGTAGCGGGGATCTCAGAGACCCAGTACTTC
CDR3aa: CASSLVAGISETQYF

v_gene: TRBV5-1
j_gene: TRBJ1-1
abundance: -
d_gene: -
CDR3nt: TGCGCCAGCAGCTCTGTTCCAGGAGAAGCTTTCTTT
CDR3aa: CASSSVPGEAFF

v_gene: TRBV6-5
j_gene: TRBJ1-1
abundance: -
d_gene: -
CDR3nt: TGTGCCAGCAGTTACCTTATGGAGGCCACTGAAGCTTTCTTT
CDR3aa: CASSYLMEATEAFF

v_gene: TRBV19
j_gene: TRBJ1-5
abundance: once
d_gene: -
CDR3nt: TGTGCCAGTAGTATAGAACAGGTACGGGGGAATCAGCCCCAGCATTTT
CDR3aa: CASSIEQVRGNQPQHF

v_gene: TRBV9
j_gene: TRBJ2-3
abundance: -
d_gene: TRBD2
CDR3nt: TGTGCCAGCAGCTTACGGACTAGCGGGATTGGTGGTACGCAGTATTTT
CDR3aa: CASSLRTSGIGGTQYF

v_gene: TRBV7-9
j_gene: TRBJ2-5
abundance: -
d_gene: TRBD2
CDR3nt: TGTGCCAGCAGCTTAGCCCCGGGACTACGAGACGAGACCCAGTACTTC
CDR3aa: CASSLAPGLRDETQYF

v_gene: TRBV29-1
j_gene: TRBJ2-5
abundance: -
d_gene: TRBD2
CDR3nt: TGCAGCGTTGATGGGCTAGCGGGGTTGTTATGGGAGACCCAGTACTTC
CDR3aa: CSVDGLAGLLWETQYF

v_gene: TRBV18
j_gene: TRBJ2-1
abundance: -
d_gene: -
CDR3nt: TGTGCCAGCTCACCTTGGCAGGTCTACAATGAGCAGTTCTTC
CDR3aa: CASSPWQVYNEQFF

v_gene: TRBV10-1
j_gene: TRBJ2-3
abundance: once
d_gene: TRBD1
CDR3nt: TGCGCCAGCAGCCCTGCCCGACAGGGGGTTCCAGATACGCAGTATTTT
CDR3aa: CASSPARQGVPDTQYF

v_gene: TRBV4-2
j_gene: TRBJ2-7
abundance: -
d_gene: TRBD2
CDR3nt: TGTGCCAGCAGCGATGGACTAGCGGGCTCCTACGAGCAGTACTTC
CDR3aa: CASSDGLAGSYEQYF

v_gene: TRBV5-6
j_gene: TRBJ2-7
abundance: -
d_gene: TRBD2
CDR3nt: TGTGCCAGCAGCTCCCCCGATTCACTAGCGGGGGGGCCTAAAATGGACTTC
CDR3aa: CASSSPDSLAGGPKMDF

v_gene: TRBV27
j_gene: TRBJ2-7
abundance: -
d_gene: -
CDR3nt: TGTGCCAGCAGTCCATCGCAGGGGTCGATGACCTACGAGCAGTACTTC
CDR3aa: CASSPSQGSMTYEQYF

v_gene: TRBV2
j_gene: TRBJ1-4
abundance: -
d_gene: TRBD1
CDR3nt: TGTGCCAGCAGGGGTCAGGGGGTTCCCAACGGAAAACTGTTTTTT
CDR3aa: CASRGQGVPNGKLFF

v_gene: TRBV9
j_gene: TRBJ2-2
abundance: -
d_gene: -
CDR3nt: TGTGCCAGCAGCGTCCTCCCGGAGGCCGGGGAGCTGTTTTTT
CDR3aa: CASSVLPEAGELFF

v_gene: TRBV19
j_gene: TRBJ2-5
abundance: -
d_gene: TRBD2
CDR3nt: TGTGCCAGTAGTATCGGGGGAGGGCCTATTGAGACCCAGTACTTC
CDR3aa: CASSIGGGPIETQYF

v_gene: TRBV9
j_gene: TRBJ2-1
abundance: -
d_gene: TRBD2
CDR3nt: TGTGCCAGCAGCGTACGGGGACTAGCGGGAACCTACAATGAGCAGTTCTTC
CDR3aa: CASSVRGLAGTYNEQFF

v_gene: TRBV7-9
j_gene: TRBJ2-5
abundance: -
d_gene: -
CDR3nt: TGTGCCAGCAGCTTGGGGGCATCAGAGACCCAGTACTTC
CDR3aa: CASSLGASETQYF

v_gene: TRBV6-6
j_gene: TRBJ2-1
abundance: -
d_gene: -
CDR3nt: TGTGCCAGTTGTGCGTCGGGAGCCTACAATGAGCAGTTCTTC
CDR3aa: CASCASGAYNEQFF

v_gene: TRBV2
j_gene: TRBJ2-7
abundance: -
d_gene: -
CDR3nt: TGTGCCAGCAGTGAACAGGCAGGGGGGTCCTACGAGCAGTACTTC
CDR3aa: CASSEQAGGSYEQYF

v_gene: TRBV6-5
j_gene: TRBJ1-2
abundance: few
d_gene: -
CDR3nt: TGTGCCAGCAGTTCGATAAACAGGCCGGTCTATGGCTACACCTTC
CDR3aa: CASSSINRPVYGYTF

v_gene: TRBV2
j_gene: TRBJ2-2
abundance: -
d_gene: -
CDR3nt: TGTGCCAGCAGTTCCAACAGGAACACCGGGGAGCTGTTTTTT
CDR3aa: CASSSNRNTGELFF

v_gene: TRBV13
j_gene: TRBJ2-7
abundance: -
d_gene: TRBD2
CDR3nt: TGTGCCAGCAGCTTAGATCCGGGACTAGCGGGGTACGAGCAGTACTTC
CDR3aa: CASSLDPGLAGYEQYF

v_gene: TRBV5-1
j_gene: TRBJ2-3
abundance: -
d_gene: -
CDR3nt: TGCGCCAGCAGCTTGCTATCCCACACAGATACGCAGTATTTT
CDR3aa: CASSLLSHTDTQYF

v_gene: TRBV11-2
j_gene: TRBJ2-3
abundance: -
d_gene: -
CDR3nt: TGTGCCAGCAGCTTGTCCGTTAGGGGGAGGGGCACAGATACGCAGTATTTT
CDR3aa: CASSLSVRGRGTDTQYF

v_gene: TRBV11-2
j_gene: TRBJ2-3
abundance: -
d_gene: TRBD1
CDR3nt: TGTGCCAGCAGGAATAGAGCCGGGACAGGGGGTCCAGATACGCAGTATTTT
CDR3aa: CASRNRAGTGGPDTQYF

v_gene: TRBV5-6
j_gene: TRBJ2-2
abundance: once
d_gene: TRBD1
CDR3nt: TGTGCCAGCAGCCTCACCACAGGGGTGGGGAAGGCCGGGGAGCTGTTTTTT
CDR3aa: CASSLTTGVGKAGELFF

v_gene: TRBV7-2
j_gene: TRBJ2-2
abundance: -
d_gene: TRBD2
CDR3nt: TGTGCCAGCAGCTTAGCGACTTCAGCGGGGGGGAACACCGGGGAGCTGTTTTTT
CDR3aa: CASSLATSAGGNTGELFF

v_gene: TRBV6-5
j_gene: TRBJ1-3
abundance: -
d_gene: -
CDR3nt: TGTGCCAGCAGCGGGACTTACTCTGGAAACACCATATATTTT
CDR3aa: CASSGTYSGNTIYF

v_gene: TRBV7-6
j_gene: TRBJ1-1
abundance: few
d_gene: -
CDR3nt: TGTGCCAGCAGCTTAACGGAGGCGGACACTGAAGCTTTCTTT
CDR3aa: CASSLTEADTEAFF

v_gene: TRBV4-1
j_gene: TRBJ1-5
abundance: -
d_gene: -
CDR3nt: TGCGCCAGCAGCCAGGTCGGAGGGAATCAGCCCCAGCATTTT
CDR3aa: CASSQVGGNQPQHF

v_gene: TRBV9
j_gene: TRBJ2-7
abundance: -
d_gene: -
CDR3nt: TGTGCCAGCAGCGCAAGCGGGGAGCAGTACTTC
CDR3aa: CASSASGEQYF

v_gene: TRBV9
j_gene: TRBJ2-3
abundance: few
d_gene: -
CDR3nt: TGTGCCAGCAGTGAAATCCTACGCACAGATACGCAGTATTTT
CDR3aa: CASSEILRTDTQYF

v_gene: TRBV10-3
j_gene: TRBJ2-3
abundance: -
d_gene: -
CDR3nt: TGTGCCATCACTGAGGGACAACTTAACACAGATACGCAGTATTTT
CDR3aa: CAITEGQLNTDTQYF

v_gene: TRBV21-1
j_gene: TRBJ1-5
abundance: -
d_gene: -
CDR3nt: TGTGCCAGCAGCAAAAGAGAGGGGGACAGGGGAGGTGGCAATCAGCCCCAGCATTTT
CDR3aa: CASSKREGDRGGGNQPQHF

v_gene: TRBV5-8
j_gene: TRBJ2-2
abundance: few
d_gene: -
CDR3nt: TGTGCCAGCAGTTCCCGAGACAGACACACCGGGGAGCTGTTTTTT
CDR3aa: CASSSRDRHTGELFF

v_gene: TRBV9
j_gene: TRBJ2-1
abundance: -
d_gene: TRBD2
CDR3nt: TGTGCCAGCAGCGGAGGGGGGGCGGGAGGTAACAATGAGCAGTTCTTC
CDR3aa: CASSGGGAGGNNEQFF

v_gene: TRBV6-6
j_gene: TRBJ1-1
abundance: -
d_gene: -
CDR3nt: TGTGCCAGCAGTTACGGCGGGGGCACTGAAGCTTTCTTT
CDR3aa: CASSYGGGTEAFF

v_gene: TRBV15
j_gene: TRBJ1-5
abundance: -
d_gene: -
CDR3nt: TGTGCCACCAGCAGAGTAGCGAGCAATCAGCCCCAGCATTTT
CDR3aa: CATSRVASNQPQHF

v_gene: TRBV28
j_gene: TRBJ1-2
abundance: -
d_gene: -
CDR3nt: TGTGCCAGCAGTTCCTTGAGAAACTATGGCTACACCTTC
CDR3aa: CASSSLRNYGYTF

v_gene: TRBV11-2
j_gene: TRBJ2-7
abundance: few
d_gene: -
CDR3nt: TGTGCCAGCAGCTTAGCTCTGGCAGGCGGGGTAGAGCAGTACTTC
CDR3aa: CASSLALAGGVEQYF

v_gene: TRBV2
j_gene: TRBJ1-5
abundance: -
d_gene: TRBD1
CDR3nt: TGTGCCAGCAACCTACGTGGGGGGGGGACAGGAGGATTCAATCAGCCCCAGCATTTT
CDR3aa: CASNLRGGGTGGFNQPQHF

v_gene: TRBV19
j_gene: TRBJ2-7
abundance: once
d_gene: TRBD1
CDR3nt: TGTGCCAGTAGTATTGTGGGACAGCCGTTATACGAGCAGTACTTC
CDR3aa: CASSIVGQPLYEQYF

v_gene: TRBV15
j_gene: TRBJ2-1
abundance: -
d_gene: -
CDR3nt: TGTGCCACGGTGGGGCCGGTTAAGAATGAGCAGTTCTTC
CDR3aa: CATVGPVKNEQFF

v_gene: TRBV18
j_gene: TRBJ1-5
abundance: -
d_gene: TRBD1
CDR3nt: TGTGCCAGCTCACCGCCGGGACAGGGGGGTCAGCCCCAGCATTTT
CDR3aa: CASSPPGQGGQPQHF

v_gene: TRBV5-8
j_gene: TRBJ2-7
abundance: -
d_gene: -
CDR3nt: TGTGCCAGCAGCCGCGTATTACGCCTCGGCGAGCAGTACTTC
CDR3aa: CASSRVLRLGEQYF

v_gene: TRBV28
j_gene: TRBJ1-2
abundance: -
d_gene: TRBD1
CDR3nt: TGTGCCAGCTCGGACAGGGGGTTCTATGGCTACACCTTC
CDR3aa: CASSDRGFYGYTF

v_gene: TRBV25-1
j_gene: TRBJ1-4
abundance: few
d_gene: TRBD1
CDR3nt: TGTGCCAGCTCAACCGGGACAGGGTACGAAAAACTGTTTTTT
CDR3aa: CASSTGTGYEKLFF

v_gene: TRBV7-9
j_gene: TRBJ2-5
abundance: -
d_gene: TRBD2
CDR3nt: TGTGCCAGCATCCCGGGACTAGCGGGACATGAGACCCAGTACTTC
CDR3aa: CASIPGLAGHETQYF

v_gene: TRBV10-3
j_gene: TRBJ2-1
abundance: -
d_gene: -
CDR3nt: TGTGCCATCAGTCAGGACAATGAGCAGTTCTTC
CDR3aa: CAISQDNEQFF

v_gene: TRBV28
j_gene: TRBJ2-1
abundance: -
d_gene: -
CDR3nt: TGTGCCAGCAGTTCCCCGGGGGGCGCAGACAATGAGCAGTTCTTC
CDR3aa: CASSSPGGADNEQFF

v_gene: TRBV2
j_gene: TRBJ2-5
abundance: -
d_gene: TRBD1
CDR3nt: TGTGCCAGCAGAGGACAGGGAGCGGAGACCCAGTACTTC
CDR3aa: CASRGQGAETQYF

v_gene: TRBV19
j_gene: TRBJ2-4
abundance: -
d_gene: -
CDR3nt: TGTGCCAGTAGTACCGTAGCGGTCTTAGCCAAAAACAGTCAGTACTTC
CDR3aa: CASSTVAVLAKNSQYF

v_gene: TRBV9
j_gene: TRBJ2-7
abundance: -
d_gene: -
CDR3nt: TGTGCCAGCAGCGTCGGACAGTTGGACGAGCAGTACTTC
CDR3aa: CASSVGQLDEQYF

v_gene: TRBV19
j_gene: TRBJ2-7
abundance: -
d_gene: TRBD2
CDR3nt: TGTGCCAGTAGAAATAGCGGGAGGGCCGGGGAGCAGTACTTC
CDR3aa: CASRNSGRAGEQYF

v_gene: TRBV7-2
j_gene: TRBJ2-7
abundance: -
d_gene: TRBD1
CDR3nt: TGTGCCAGCAGCGCAACCGGGACAGAAACCTACGAGCAGTACTTC
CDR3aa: CASSATGTETYEQYF